The 9 T cell receptor beta chains listed next were all sequenced from one sample in a study of cytomegalovirus exposure and HLA in healthy donors. The PCR was carried out with 60 Vbeta primers and 13 Jbeta primers. Assay used: immunoSEQ multiplex PCR; TCRdb lists only in-frame clones, some missing. The sample yields fewer than 200,000 clones, about four fifths seen once. Sequencing used PBMCs. These receptors came from a woman between 18 and 29 years old in good health and CMV-seronegative.

This clone is a singleton in its sample. The chain's CDR3 is CASSQDVGGEYSYEQYF. CDR3 in DNA: TGCGCCAGCAGCCAAGACGTAGGGGGGGAGTACTCCTACGAGCAGTACTTC. This chain uses TRBV4-3 with TRBJ2-7; D is possibly TRBD2 (7 bases). CDR1 is LGHNA and CDR2 is YSLEER in the germline V gene. The CDR3 extends over 17 amino acids. Trimming stripped 0 bases from V and 0 bases from J, with 15 bases between.

The chain carries TRBV30 and TRBJ2-1; TRBD2 agrees at 9 bases. The germline V gene has CDR1 GTSNPN and CDR2 SVGIG (reference sequence). V lost 0 bases to trimming and J lost 8 bases; unmatched junction nucleotides: 8. This CDR3 spans 15 amino acids. In DNA form, the CDR3 reads TGTGCCTGGAGTGTAAGCCTAGCGGGATGGGATGAGCAGTTCTTC. It is translated as CAWSVSLAGWDEQFF.

The chain couples TRBV28 to TRBJ2-7; 11 positions match TRBD1. This CDR3 spans 15 amino acids. Germline V lookup: CDR1 MDHEN, CDR2 SYDVKM. V gave up 5 bases and J gave up 7 bases; unmatched junction bases: 10. The DNA for the CDR3 is TGTGCCAGCAGTGAGACCGGGACAGGGGGAATAGAGCAGTACTTC. Protein: CASSETGTGGIEQYF.

The chain uses TRBV28 and TRBJ2-7; 7 bases are a match to TRBD1. Germline trimming cut 5 bases from V and 0 bases from J; bases unmatched to any gene: 7. This CDR3 comprises 15 residues. Germline CDR1 reads MDHEN; CDR2 reads SYDVKM. CDR3 sequence (DNA): TGTGCCAGCAGTACCCAGACAGGGAGCTCCTACGAGCAGTACTTC. Residues: CASSTQTGSSYEQYF.

This chain uses TRBV5-1 with TRBJ1-4; maybe TRBD1 (5 bases). Per the germline V gene, CDR1 is SGHRS and CDR2 is YFSETQ. The CDR3 totals 15 residues. Trimming left V 0 bases short and J 8 bases short, with 14 bases between. This CDR3 is CASSLENRYREKLFF. DNA of the CDR3: TGCGCCAGCAGCTTGGAAAACAGGTATCGGGAAAAACTGTTTTTT.

This chain links TRBV6-6 with TRBJ2-7, with 7 nucleotides matching TRBD2. The V and J ends lost 10 bases and 0 bases, in that order; junction bases with no gene match: 9. The CDR3 consists of 14 residues. In germline, CDR1 is MNHNY, CDR2 SVGAGI (reference sequence). The CDR3 sequence: CATQLAYSSYEQYF. CDR3 coding DNA: TGTGCCACCCAACTAGCGTACAGCTCCTACGAGCAGTACTTC.

Note on this clone: One junction end does not reproduce the germline sequence, and a read error may be involved. The chain links TRBV7-9 to TRBJ1-1; D gene uncertain. The CDR3 is 11 residues long. Germline V gene sequence: CDR1 SEHNR, CDR2 FQNEAQ (reference sequence). The CDR3 bases are TGTTCCAGCAGCTTTACAGATCGAGCTTTCTTT. Amino acid sequence: CSSSFTDRAFF.

This chain uses TRBV6-5 with TRBJ1-1; D is ambiguous. The germline CDR1 and CDR2 sequences are MNHEY and SVGAGI. CDR3 length: 10 residues. V shed 10 bases and J shed 11 bases, with 14 bases lying between them. This chain's CDR3 is CATRAGHAFF. In DNA, the CDR3 is TGTGCCACCCGTGCAGGTCATGCTTTCTTT.

This clone occurred a few times. This sequence joins TRBV5-4 and TRBJ2-5; 9 bases line up with TRBD2. The CDR3 spans 14 residues. V lost 3 bases, J lost 5 bases, and 5 bases stayed unmatched. Germline-derived CDR1 and CDR2 are SGHNT and YYREEE (reference sequence). CDR3 protein: CASSSGLAPETQYF. In nucleotides, the CDR3 is TGTGCCAGCAGCTCGGGACTAGCCCCCGAGACCCAGTACTTC.